Listed below are T cell receptor beta chains from one sample, sequenced in a study of T-cell memory formation after mild COVID-19. TCRdb used MiXCR to reprocess the 5' RACE reads, holding one entry per CDR3 protein. There are 350,000 to 500,000 distinct CDR3 sequences in the sample; roughly 18% occur only once, and 20% to 25% lies in the top ten. Material: PBMCs or a T cell subset sorted from them (not recorded which). The receptor set was obtained from a man between 18 and 35 years old who had mild COVID-19 (a few samples of this study predate the infection). Cell type and time point are not known. CDR3s include the opening cysteine and the closing phenylalanine or tryptophan. D genes are given only for firm matches. Clone sizes are given selectively: once, few, many, or a class where the clone is expanded.

>TRBV12-3/TRBV12-4|-|TRBD2|TRBJ2-5|15
CASSYAGGPGETQYF
TGTGCCAGCAGTTATGCGGGGGGCCCCGGAGAGACCCAGTACTTC
>TRBV20-1|-|TRBD1|TRBJ2-1|13
CSARRGGNNEQFF
TGCAGTGCTAGAAGAGGGGGCAACAATGAGCAGTTCTTC
>TRBV11-3|-|-|TRBJ2-1|15
CASSLDRGRFNEQFF
TGTGCCAGCAGCTTAGACAGGGGTCGATTCAATGAGCAGTTCTTC
>TRBV15|-|-|TRBJ1-1|14
CATSVGHMNTEAFF
TGTGCCACCAGCGTCGGGCATATGAACACTGAAGCTTTCTTT
>TRBV7-3|few|TRBD2|TRBJ2-1|15
CASSPPTSIGNEQFF
TGTGCCAGCAGTCCCCCGACTAGCATCGGCAATGAGCAGTTCTTC
>TRBV20-1|-|-|TRBJ2-1|15
CSARDFSGPYNEQFF
TGCAGTGCTAGAGATTTTAGCGGACCCTACAATGAGCAGTTCTTC
>TRBV7-2|few|-|TRBJ1-2|14
CASSYRGQGYGYTF
TGTGCCAGCAGCTACCGGGGCCAGGGATATGGCTACACCTTC
>TRBV6-5|-|-|TRBJ1-2|17
CASSLQVQALGLGGYTF
TGTGCCAGCAGTCTACAGGTTCAGGCGCTTGGGTTGGGAGGCTACACCTTC
>TRBV10-3|few|TRBD2|TRBJ2-1|15
CAISESTSGNNEQFF
TGTGCCATCAGTGAGTCTACTAGCGGGAACAATGAGCAGTTCTTC
>TRBV4-1|few|-|TRBJ2-1|17
CASSSRGGGTDYNEQFF
TGCGCCAGCAGCAGTAGGGGGGGCGGCACTGACTACAATGAGCAGTTCTTC
>TRBV2|once|TRBD1|TRBJ1-2|14
CASSGRGSGYGYTF
TGTGCCAGCAGTGGCAGGGGGTCGGGCTATGGCTACACCTTC
>TRBV13|-|TRBD1|TRBJ2-5|16
CASSSKPGGSAETQYF
TGTGCCAGCAGCTCCAAACCAGGGGGCAGTGCGGAGACCCAGTACTTC
>TRBV12-3/TRBV12-4|-|TRBD1|TRBJ2-3|15
CASNNRDRVTDTQYF
TGTGCCAGCAACAACCGGGACAGAGTCACAGATACGCAGTATTTT
>TRBV4-2|-|TRBD1|TRBJ1-2|16
CASSQDDRASRYGYTF
TGTGCCAGCAGCCAAGACGACAGGGCTTCAAGATATGGCTACACCTTC
>TRBV7-3|few|-|TRBJ2-5|12
CASSLYGETQYF
TGTGCCAGCAGCTTATATGGGGAGACCCAGTACTTC
>TRBV9|few|-|TRBJ2-7|13
CASSDLSSYEQYF
TGTGCCAGCAGCGACCTGAGCTCCTACGAGCAGTACTTC
>TRBV7-2|-|-|TRBJ2-5|15
CASSRGSRGEETQYF
TGTGCCAGCAGCCGCGGGTCAAGGGGGGAAGAGACCCAGTACTTC
>TRBV5-1|few|TRBD1|TRBJ1-1|14
CASSVTGVGTEAFF
TGCGCCAGCAGCGTTACAGGGGTGGGCACTGAAGCTTTCTTT
>TRBV12-3/TRBV12-4|-|TRBD1|TRBJ1-1|16
CASTLQGGVPHGEAFF
TGTGCCAGCACCCTCCAGGGGGGAGTTCCCCATGGTGAAGCTTTCTTT
>TRBV20-1|-|-|TRBJ2-2|14
CSAPWRGRTGELFF
TGCAGTGCTCCCTGGAGGGGGCGGACCGGGGAGCTGTTTTTT
>TRBV18|few|-|TRBJ1-2|14
CASSPNLANYGYTF
TGTGCCAGCTCACCAAATCTTGCTAACTATGGCTACACCTTC
>TRBV3-1|-|-|TRBJ2-7|15
CASSQIRYRAYEQYF
TGTGCCAGCAGCCAAATTCGGTACAGGGCCTACGAGCAGTACTTC
>TRBV12-3/TRBV12-4|few|-|TRBJ2-4|13
CASSSLRENIQYF
TGTGCCAGCAGTTCATTAAGGGAAAACATTCAGTACTTC
>TRBV20-1|few|-|TRBJ2-5|12
CSGYRAEETQYF
TGCAGTGGGTACAGGGCTGAGGAGACCCAGTACTTC
>TRBV2|many|-|TRBJ1-5|13
CASSPNSQGLGHF
TGTGCCAGCAGCCCGAATTCTCAGGGGTTGGGGCATTTT
>TRBV11-2|-|-|TRBJ2-3|13
CASSDSLADTQYF
TGTGCCAGCAGCGACTCCTTGGCGGATACGCAGTATTTT
>TRBV2|-|-|TRBJ2-5|12
CASSDVSQTQYF
TGTGCCAGCAGTGATGTATCCCAGACCCAGTACTTC
>TRBV5-1|few|-|TRBJ1-1|14
CASSSTGKNTEAFF
TGCGCCAGCAGCTCTACAGGGAAGAACACTGAAGCTTTCTTT
>TRBV12-3/TRBV12-4|many|TRBD2|TRBJ2-1|14
CASSFSGGLNEQFF
TGTGCCAGCAGTTTCAGCGGGGGTCTAAATGAGCAGTTCTTC
>TRBV12-3/TRBV12-4|few|TRBD2|TRBJ2-5|15
CASRPVGTILETQYF
TGTGCCAGCAGGCCCGTCGGGACTATCTTAGAGACCCAGTACTTC
>TRBV4-3|few|-|TRBJ2-3|15
CASSQDARGTDTQYF
TGCGCCAGCAGCCAAGACGCCCGGGGCACAGATACGCAGTATTTT
>TRBV20-1|-|TRBD2|TRBJ2-3|15
CSAPILAGNTDTQYF
TGCAGTGCTCCAATACTAGCGGGGAACACAGATACGCAGTATTTT
>TRBV29-1|many|TRBD1|TRBJ2-1|12
CSVRTGSDEQFF
TGCAGCGTTAGGACAGGGTCGGATGAGCAGTTCTTC
>TRBV24-1|few|TRBD1|TRBJ1-2|15
CATSDRDRGDYGYTF
TGTGCCACCAGTGATCGGGACAGGGGTGACTATGGCTACACCTTC
>TRBV18|few|TRBD1|TRBJ1-2|15
CASSPKLEGADGYTF
TGTGCCAGCTCACCTAAGTTGGAGGGGGCGGATGGCTACACCTTC
>TRBV6-6|few|TRBD1|TRBJ2-1|15
CASSRPGQGINEQFF
TGTGCCAGCAGTAGGCCGGGACAGGGAATCAATGAGCAGTTCTTC
>TRBV5-5|-|TRBD1|TRBJ1-5|16
CASSPRGDLTNQPQHF
TGTGCCAGCAGTCCCAGGGGGGATTTAACCAATCAGCCCCAGCATTTT
>TRBV3-1|-|-|TRBJ1-4|16
CASSQDMYGTNEKLFF
TGTGCCAGCAGCCAAGATATGTACGGAACTAATGAAAAACTGTTTTTT
>TRBV6-2/TRBV6-3|-|TRBD2|TRBJ2-3|15
CASTTWGAGADTQYF
TGTGCCAGCACCACCTGGGGAGCGGGGGCCGATACGCAGTATTTT
>TRBV7-9|few|TRBD1|TRBJ1-6|14
CASSYRGLGSPLHF
TGTGCCAGCAGCTACAGGGGGTTGGGTTCACCCCTCCACTTT
>TRBV5-1|few|-|TRBJ2-5|15
CASSPLTGFPGTQYF
TGCGCCAGCAGCCCGCTAACAGGGTTCCCCGGGACCCAGTACTTC
>TRBV20-1|few|TRBD2|TRBJ2-5|13
CSASAGGWQTQYF
TGCAGTGCTAGTGCGGGGGGGTGGCAGACCCAGTACTTC
>TRBV20-1|-|TRBD2|TRBJ2-1|12
CSATLAGAEQFF
TGCAGTGCTACACTAGCGGGTGCTGAGCAGTTCTTC
>TRBV7-8|few|-|TRBJ2-1|13
CASRGLSAGKQFF
TGTGCCAGCAGGGGCCTAAGCGCGGGAAAGCAGTTCTTC
>TRBV29-1|-|-|TRBJ2-4|11
CSVEDRNIQYF
TGCAGCGTTGAAGACAGAAACATTCAGTACTTC
>TRBV11-3|few|TRBD2|TRBJ2-7|13
CASSYGGAYEQYF
TGTGCCAGCAGCTACGGGGGGGCGTACGAGCAGTACTTC
>TRBV11-3|once|-|TRBJ1-2|22
CASNTLTGVKEEPEGILEGYTF
TGTGCCAGCAACACCTTGACAGGCGTGAAGGAGGAACCCGAGGGGATCCTTGAAGGCTACACCTTC
>TRBV7-2|many|TRBD2|TRBJ2-3|16
CASSFRLAGYTDTQYF
TGTGCCAGCAGCTTTAGACTAGCGGGTTACACAGATACGCAGTATTTT
>TRBV4-3|few|-|TRBJ1-5|17
CASSQDFAGAVDQPQHF
TGCGCCAGCAGCCAAGATTTTGCGGGGGCAGTGGATCAGCCCCAGCATTTT
>TRBV7-9|few|-|TRBJ1-1|13
CASSSTAYPEAFF
TGTGCCAGCAGCTCGACAGCATACCCTGAAGCTTTCTTT
>TRBV7-2|many|-|TRBJ2-3|12
CASSAYLGTQYF
TGTGCCAGCAGCGCGTATCTAGGTACGCAGTATTTT
>TRBV9|few|-|TRBJ1-2|15
CASTPPERGPYGYTF
TGTGCCAGCACCCCCCCAGAGCGGGGCCCCTATGGCTACACCTTC
>TRBV6-6|few|-|TRBJ1-5|14
CASSHIDSNQPQHF
TGTGCCAGCAGTCACATAGACTCCAATCAGCCCCAGCATTTT
>TRBV29-1|few|-|TRBJ2-7|14
CSVSGPTSFYEQYF
TGCAGCGTAAGCGGGCCCACGTCATTTTACGAGCAGTACTTC
>TRBV7-2|-|-|TRBJ2-7|14
CASSLVGKGYEQYF
TGTGCCAGCAGCTTAGTGGGGAAGGGGTACGAGCAGTACTTC
>TRBV7-9|few|TRBD2|TRBJ2-7|15
CASSFRGGGSHEQYF
TGTGCCAGCAGCTTTCGGGGCGGGGGGAGCCACGAGCAGTACTTC
>TRBV5-1|many|-|TRBJ1-4|14
CASSSGAYNEKLFF
TGCGCCAGCAGCTCGGGAGCCTATAATGAAAAACTGTTTTTT
>TRBV7-9|few|TRBD1|TRBJ1-5|13
CASTPRGEQPQHF
TGTGCCAGCACACCCAGGGGGGAACAGCCCCAGCATTTT
>TRBV7-3|-|-|TRBJ2-1|17
CASSLSPLTMADNEQFF
TGTGCCAGCAGCTTATCTCCACTGACTATGGCGGACAATGAGCAGTTCTTC